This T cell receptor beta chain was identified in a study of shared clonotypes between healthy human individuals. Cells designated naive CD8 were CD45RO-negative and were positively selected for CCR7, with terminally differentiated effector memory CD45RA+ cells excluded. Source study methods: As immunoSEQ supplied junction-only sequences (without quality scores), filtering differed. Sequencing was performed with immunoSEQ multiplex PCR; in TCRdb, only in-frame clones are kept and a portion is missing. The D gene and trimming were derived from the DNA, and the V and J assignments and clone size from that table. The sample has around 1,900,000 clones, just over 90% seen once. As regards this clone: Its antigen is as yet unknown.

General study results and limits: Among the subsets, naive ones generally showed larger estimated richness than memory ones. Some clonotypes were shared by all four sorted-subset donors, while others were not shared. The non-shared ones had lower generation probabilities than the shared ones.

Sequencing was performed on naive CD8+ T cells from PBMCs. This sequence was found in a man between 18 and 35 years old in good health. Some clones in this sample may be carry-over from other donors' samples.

The CDR3 reads CASRRPGEAAFF. The CDR3 DNA sequence: TGTGCCAGCAGGCGCCCAGGGGAGGCAGCTTTCTTT. This rearrangement joins TRBV6-5 to TRBJ1-1, with D possibly being TRBD1 (6 bases). V lost 6 bases and J 10 bases, leaving 15 bases between the germline ends. From germline, CDR1 is MNHEY and CDR2 SVGAGI. The CDR3 has 12 residues.